This TCR beta chain was identified in a study of T-cell reconstitution after alpha-beta-depleted transplantation in children. TCRbeta library preparation incorporated unique molecular identifiers. MiXCR, run by TCRdb on the PCR reads, gives a single entry per CDR3 protein. In the table there are more than 550,000 distinct CDR3 sequences, 10% of which are singletons. The V gene's germline CDR1 is SGHTA and CDR2 FQGTGA. With 5 bases clipped from V and 6 bases from J, the junction kept 13 bases outside the gene matches. The CDR3 consists of 17 residues. A few counts support this clonotype. The source material was PBMCs from the stem cell graft donor, sampled from the stem cell graft. The J gene is TRBJ2-1, the V gene TRBV7-3; 10 nucleotides line up with TRBD2. The source of this sequence is a human donor who donated a stem cell graft to a child with acute myeloid leukemia. The CDR3 region is CASSPLLAGAPFNEQFF. The CDR3, as DNA: TGTGCCAGCAGCCCTCTGCTAGCGGGAGCTCCTTTCAATGAGCAGTTCTTC. Together with reference TRBV7-3 and TRBJ2-1, the CDR3 gives the full variable domain: GAGVSQTPSNKVTEKGKYVELRCDPISGHTALYWYRQSLGQGPEFLIYFQGTGAADDSGLPNDRFFAVRPEGSVSTLKIQRTERGDSAVYLCASSPLLAGAPFNEQFFGPGTRLTVL.